This TCR beta chain was recorded in a study of OX40 agonist ivuxolimab in advanced cancers. Across the whole study: Mean age about 60 years, range roughly 20 to 85; around 80% male.

To note about this clone: No antigen is known for it.

Libraries were prepared by immunoSEQ multiplex PCR; TCRdb keeps only in-frame clonotypes and omits some of them. The sample records nearly 80,000 clones, around 80% being singletons. Points from the study as a whole: Determination of antigen specificity was not performed for the expanded peripheral T cells.

V lost 3 bases and J 4 bases, leaving 21 bases between the germline ends. The CDR3 loop spans 17 amino acids. Germline lookup yields CDR1 LNHDA and CDR2 SQIVND (reference sequence). The source of this sequence is an adult with an advanced solid tumor such as melanoma, head and neck, liver or kidney cancer. Specimen: CD4+ or CD8+ T cells sorted from blood, collected in a trial of the OX40 agonist ivuxolimab. The chain couples TRBV19 to TRBJ1-2, with D perhaps matching TRBD1 (5 bases). CDR3 amino acids: CASSIGQGGGFSYGYTF. In DNA form, the CDR3 reads TGTGCCAGTAGTATCGGACAAGGAGGAGGTTTCAGCTATGGCTACACCTTC.